This TCR beta chain was sequenced in a study of OX40 agonist ivuxolimab in advanced cancers. Profiled with immunoSEQ multiplex PCR; TCRdb holds only in-frame clones, not every one. The profile covers under 65,000 clones, with about nine tenths appearing a single time and 9% to 15% taken by the ten largest. The CDR3 loop spans 16 amino acids. Deletions cut 2 bases from V and 5 bases from J, with 16 bases between. CDR1 is MNHEY, CDR2 SVGAGI, per germline. Concerning this clone: Its antigen remains unknown.

The study, taken as a whole, reports: In the 0.1 to 3.0 mg/kg range, CD4+ and CD8+ blood T cells had expanded clonally by week 6.

Sequencing used CD4+ or CD8+ T cells sorted from blood, obtained in a trial of the OX40 agonist ivuxolimab. The rearrangement uses TRBV6-5 and TRBJ2-1; a weak D match, TRBD2 (6 bases). This TCR came from an adult with an advanced solid tumor such as melanoma, head and neck, liver or kidney cancer. In nucleotides, the CDR3 is TGTGCCAGCAGTTACCGGGCCGGGAGATATAACAATGAGCAGTTCTTC. It is translated as CASSYRAGRYNNEQFF.